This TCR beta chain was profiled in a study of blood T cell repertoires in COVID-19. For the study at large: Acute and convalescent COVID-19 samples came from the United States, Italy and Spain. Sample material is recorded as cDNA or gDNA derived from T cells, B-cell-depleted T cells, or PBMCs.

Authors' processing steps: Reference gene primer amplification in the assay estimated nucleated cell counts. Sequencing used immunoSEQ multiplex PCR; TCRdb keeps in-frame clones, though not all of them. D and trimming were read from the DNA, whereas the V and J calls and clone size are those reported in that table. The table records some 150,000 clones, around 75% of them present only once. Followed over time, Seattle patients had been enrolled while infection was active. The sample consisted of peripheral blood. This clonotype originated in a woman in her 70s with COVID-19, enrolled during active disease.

Here the CDR3 reads CASSLTAGIRETQYF. The CDR3 DNA reads as TGTGCCAGCAGCCTAACGGCAGGGATCAGGGAGACCCAGTACTTC. The chain employs TRBV7-2 and TRBJ2-5; TRBD1 is a possible D gene (5 bases). There are 15 residues in the CDR3. CDR1 SGHTA and CDR2 FQGNSA come from the germline V gene. Trimming removed 5 bases at V and 5 bases at J, with 18 bases between.